These T cell receptor beta chains were read from a single sample in a study of molecular identifiers for immune sequencing clone quantification. A single record per CDR3 protein comes from TCRdb applying MiXCR to the PCR reads. The table shows about 640,000 distinct CDR3 sequences, with just under 20% occurring only once. The sample comprised naive CD8+ T cells from blood, with Jurkat cell RNA spiked in. The receptors shown here come from a human donor in good health. Some libraries in this study had Jurkat cell RNA spiked in. Both conserved end residues are part of each CDR3. D genes are given only for firm matches. Where a row states a size, it is once, few, many or the class of an expanded clone; other rows omit it.

d_gene,j_gene,v_gene,abundance,CDR3aa,CDR3nt
NA,TRBJ1-2,TRBV6-1,many,CASSLKGSPSYGYTF,TGTGCCAGCTCCCTCAAGGGGAGTCCTAGCTATGGCTACACCTTC
NA,TRBJ2-2,TRBV20-1,NA,CSASPGDTIRRDTGELFF,TGCAGTGCTAGCCCCGGGGACACTATCAGACGGGACACCGGGGAGCTGTTTTTT
NA,TRBJ2-7,TRBV5-1,many,CASSLDRATYEQYF,TGCGCCAGCAGCTTGGACAGGGCCACCTACGAGCAGTACTTC
NA,TRBJ1-1,TRBV5-6,many,CASSGKRGGAEAFF,TGTGCCAGCAGCGGTAAACGCGGGGGTGCTGAAGCTTTCTTT
NA,TRBJ2-7,TRBV6-2/TRBV6-3,NA,CASSYPWRGGAYEQYF,TGTGCCAGCAGTTACCCCTGGAGGGGGGGTGCCTACGAGCAGTACTTC
TRBD1,TRBJ2-3,TRBV2,many,CASSGGDRGFTDTQYF,TGTGCCAGCAGCGGGGGGGACAGGGGATTCACAGATACGCAGTATTTT
NA,TRBJ2-3,TRBV4-1,many,CASRPLMGPSTDTQYF,TGCGCCAGCAGACCACTTATGGGCCCCAGCACAGATACGCAGTATTTT
NA,TRBJ2-5,TRBV27,NA,CASRRTVPQETQHF,TGTGCCAGCAGAAGGACAGTGCCTCAAGAGACCCAGCACTTC
NA,TRBJ2-2,TRBV13,many,CASSLSSGVSTGELFF,TGTGCCAGCAGCTTATCTTCGGGGGTCAGCACCGGGGAGCTGTTTTTT
NA,TRBJ2-5,TRBV14,many,CASSQVAVQETQYF,TGTGCCAGCAGCCAAGTGGCAGTCCAAGAGACCCAGTACTTC
NA,TRBJ2-7,TRBV19,few,CAVQGNDSYEQYF,TGTGCAGTTCAGGGTAATGACTCCTACGAGCAGTACTTC
NA,TRBJ1-1,TRBV19,many,CASSIGGVNTEAFF,TGTGCCAGTAGTATTGGGGGCGTGAACACTGAAGCTTTCTTT
NA,TRBJ1-6,TRBV4-3,many,CASSQDRERKYQSSYNSPLHF,TGCGCCAGCAGCCAGGACCGGGAGAGAAAGTACCAAAGCTCCTATAATTCACCCCTCCACTTT
NA,TRBJ2-5,TRBV2,many,CASREEQEETQYF,TGTGCCAGCAGGGAGGAGCAGGAGGAGACCCAGTACTTC
NA,TRBJ1-5,TRBV19,few,CASSIEWTQYRNQPQHF,TGTGCCAGTAGTATAGAGTGGACACAATATCGCAATCAGCCCCAGCATTTT
NA,TRBJ1-1,TRBV6-5,many,CASSGVWSTEAFF,TGTGCCAGCAGCGGGGTTTGGAGCACTGAAGCTTTCTTT